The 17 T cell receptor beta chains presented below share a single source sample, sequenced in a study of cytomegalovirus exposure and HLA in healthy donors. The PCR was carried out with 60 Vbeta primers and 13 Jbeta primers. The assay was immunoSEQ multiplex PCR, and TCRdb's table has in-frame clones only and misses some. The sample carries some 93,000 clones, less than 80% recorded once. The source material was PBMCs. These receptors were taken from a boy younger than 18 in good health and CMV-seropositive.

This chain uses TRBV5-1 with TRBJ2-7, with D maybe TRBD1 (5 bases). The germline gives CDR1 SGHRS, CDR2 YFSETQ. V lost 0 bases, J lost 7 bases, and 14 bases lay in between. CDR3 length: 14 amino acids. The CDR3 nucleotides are TGCGCCAGCAGCTTGGACCGGGTCCAGGGAGAGCAGTACTTC. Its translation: CASSLDRVQGEQYF.

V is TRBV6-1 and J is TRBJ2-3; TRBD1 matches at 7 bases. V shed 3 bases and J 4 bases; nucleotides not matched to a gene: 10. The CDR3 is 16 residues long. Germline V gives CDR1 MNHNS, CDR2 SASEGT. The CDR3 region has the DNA TGTGCCAGCAGTGACTGGACAGGAGATCTCCCAGATACGCAGTATTTT. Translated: CASSDWTGDLPDTQYF.

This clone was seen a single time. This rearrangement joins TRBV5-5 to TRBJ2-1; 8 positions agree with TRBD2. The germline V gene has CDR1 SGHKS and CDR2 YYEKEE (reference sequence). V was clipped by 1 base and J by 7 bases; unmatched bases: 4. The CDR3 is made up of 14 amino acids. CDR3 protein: CASSLWTSSNEQFF. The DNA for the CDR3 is TGTGCCAGCAGCTTGTGGACTAGCTCAAATGAGCAGTTCTTC.

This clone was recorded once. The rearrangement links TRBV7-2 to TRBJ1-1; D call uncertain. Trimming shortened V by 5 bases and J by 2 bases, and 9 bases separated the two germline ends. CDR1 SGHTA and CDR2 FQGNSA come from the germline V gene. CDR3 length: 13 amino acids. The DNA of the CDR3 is TGTGCCAGCAGCAGCCAAAGAAACACTGAAGCTTTCTTT. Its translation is CASSSQRNTEAFF.

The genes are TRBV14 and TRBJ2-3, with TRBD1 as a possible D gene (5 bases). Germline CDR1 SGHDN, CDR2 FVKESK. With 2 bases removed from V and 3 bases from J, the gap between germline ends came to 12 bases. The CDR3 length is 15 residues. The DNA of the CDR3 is TGTGCCAGCAGCCAACAGGCCTCAGGGACAGATACGCAGTATTTT. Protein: CASSQQASGTDTQYF.

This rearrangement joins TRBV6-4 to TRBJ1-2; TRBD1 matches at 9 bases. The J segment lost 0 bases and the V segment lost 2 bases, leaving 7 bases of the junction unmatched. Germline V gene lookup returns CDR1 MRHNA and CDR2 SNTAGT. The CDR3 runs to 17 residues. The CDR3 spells CASSDATGGAPNYGYTF. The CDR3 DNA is TGTGCCAGCAGTGACGCGACAGGGGGAGCCCCTAACTATGGCTACACCTTC.

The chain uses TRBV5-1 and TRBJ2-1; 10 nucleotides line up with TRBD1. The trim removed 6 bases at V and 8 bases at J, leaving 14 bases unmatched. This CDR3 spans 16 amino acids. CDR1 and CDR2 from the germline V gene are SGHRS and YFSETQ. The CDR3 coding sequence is TGCGCCAGCACCCACATTGGACAGGGGGTTTCGGATGAGCAGTTCTTC. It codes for CASTHIGQGVSDEQFF.

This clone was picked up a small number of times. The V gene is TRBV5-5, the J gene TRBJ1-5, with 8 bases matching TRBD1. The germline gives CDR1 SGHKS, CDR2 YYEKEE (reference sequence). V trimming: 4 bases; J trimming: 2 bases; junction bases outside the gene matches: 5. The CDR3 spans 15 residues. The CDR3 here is CASSAMTGGNQPQHF. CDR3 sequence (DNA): TGTGCCAGCAGCGCGATGACAGGGGGCAATCAGCCCCAGCATTTT.

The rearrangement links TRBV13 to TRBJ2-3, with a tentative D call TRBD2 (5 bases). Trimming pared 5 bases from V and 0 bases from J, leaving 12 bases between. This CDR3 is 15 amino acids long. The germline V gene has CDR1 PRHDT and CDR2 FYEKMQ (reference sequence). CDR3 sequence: CASSPPGVSTDTQYF. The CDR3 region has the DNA TGTGCCAGCAGCCCCCCCGGGGTCAGCACAGATACGCAGTATTTT.

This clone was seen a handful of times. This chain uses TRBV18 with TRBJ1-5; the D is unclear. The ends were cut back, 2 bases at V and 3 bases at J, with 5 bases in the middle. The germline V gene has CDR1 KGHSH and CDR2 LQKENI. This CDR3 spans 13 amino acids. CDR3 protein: CASSPADNQPQHF. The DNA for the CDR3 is TGTGCCAGCTCACCAGCGGACAATCAGCCCCAGCATTTT.

CDR3 protein: CASSYSLTGGENEQFF. The CDR3 DNA reads TGTGCCAGCAGTTACTCCCTGACAGGGGGCGAAAATGAGCAGTTCTTC. V gene TRBV6-5 combines with J gene TRBJ2-1, with 10 nucleotides matching TRBD1. Germline CDR1 is MNHEY and CDR2 is SVGAGI. Trimming took 0 bases from V and 7 from J; bases not matched to a gene: 6. The CDR3 totals 16 residues.

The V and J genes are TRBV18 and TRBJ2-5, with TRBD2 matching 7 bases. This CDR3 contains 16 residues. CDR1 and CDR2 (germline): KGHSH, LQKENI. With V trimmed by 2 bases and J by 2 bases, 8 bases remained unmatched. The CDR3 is CASSPSVTSEQETQYF. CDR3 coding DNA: TGTGCCAGCTCACCATCGGTCACTAGCGAACAAGAGACCCAGTACTTC.

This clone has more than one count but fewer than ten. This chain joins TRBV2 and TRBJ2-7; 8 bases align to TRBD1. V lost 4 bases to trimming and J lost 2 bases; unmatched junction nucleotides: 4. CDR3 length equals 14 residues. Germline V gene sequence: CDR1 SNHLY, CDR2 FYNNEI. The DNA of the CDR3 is TGTGCCAGCAGTGGGACAGGGAGTACCTACGAGCAGTACTTC. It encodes CASSGTGSTYEQYF.

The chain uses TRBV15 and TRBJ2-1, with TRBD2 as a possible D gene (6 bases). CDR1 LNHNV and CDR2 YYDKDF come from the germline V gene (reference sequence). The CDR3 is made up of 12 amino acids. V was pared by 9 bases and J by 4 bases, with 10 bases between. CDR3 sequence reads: CATSGLYNEQFF. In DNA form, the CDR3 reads TGTGCCACAAGCGGGCTATACAATGAGCAGTTCTTC.

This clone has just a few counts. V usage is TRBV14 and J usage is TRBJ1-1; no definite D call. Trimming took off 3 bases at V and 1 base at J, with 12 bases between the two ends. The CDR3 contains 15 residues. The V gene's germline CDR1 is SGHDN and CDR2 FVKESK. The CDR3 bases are TGTGCCAGCAGCCAGACGAGGGAGCCGAACACTGAAGCTTTCTTT. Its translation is CASSQTREPNTEAFF. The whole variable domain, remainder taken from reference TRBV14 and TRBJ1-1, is EAGVTQFPSHSVIEKGQTVTLRCDPISGHDNLYWYRRVMGKEIKFLLHFVKESKQDESGMPNNRFLAERTGGTYSTLKVQPAELEDSGVYFCASSQTREPNTEAFFGQGTRLTVV.

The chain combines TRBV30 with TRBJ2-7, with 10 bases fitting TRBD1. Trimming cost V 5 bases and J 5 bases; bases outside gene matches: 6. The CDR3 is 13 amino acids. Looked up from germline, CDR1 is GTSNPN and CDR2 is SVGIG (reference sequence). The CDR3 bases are TGTGCCTGGGTTTCCGGGACAGGGGACGAGCAGTACTTC. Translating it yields CAWVSGTGDEQYF.

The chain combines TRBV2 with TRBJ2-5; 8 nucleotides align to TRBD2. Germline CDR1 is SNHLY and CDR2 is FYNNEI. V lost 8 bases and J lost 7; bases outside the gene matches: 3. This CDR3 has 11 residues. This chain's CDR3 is CASLLAGTQYF. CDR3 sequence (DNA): TGTGCCAGCTTGCTAGCGGGGACCCAGTACTTC.